The rows below give T cell receptor beta chains drawn from one sample of a study of blood T cell repertoires in COVID-19. Clones were read by immunoSEQ multiplex PCR, and TCRdb kept only the in-frame ones, dropping some. This repertoire shows approximately 140,000 clones, 84% found once; its top ten account for 3.9%. The sample taken for sequencing was PBMCs or T cells enriched from blood (not recorded which). All receptors derive from a man aged 45-60 years in a cohort exposed to, infected with or recovered from COVID-19 (not recorded which). CDR3s include the opening cysteine and the closing phenylalanine or tryptophan. A D gene is named only where the DNA matches it firmly. Clone sizes are given selectively: once, few, many, or a class where the clone is expanded.

size: few; D: .; V: TRBV5-4; J: TRBJ2-3; length: 15; DNA: TGTGCCAGCAGCCCCTGGTCAGGGGTAACAGATACGCAGTATTTT; CDR3: CASSPWSGVTDTQYF
size: .; D: .; V: TRBV7-2; J: TRBJ1-5; length: 14; DNA: TGTGCCAGCAGCCCCGACAGTAGCAATCAGCCCCAGCATTTT; CDR3: CASSPDSSNQPQHF
size: .; D: .; V: TRBV5-6; J: TRBJ2-1; length: 13; DNA: TGTGCCAGCAGCTTCGGGGGCTACAATGAGCAGTTCTTC; CDR3: CASSFGGYNEQFF
size: .; D: .; V: TRBV7-2; J: TRBJ2-3; length: 15; DNA: TGTGCCAGCAGCTTAGGCGTTATTAGCACAGATACGCAGTATTTT; CDR3: CASSLGVISTDTQYF
size: once; D: TRBD1; V: TRBV27; J: TRBJ2-7; length: 12; DNA: TGTGCCAGCAGTCGACAGGGTTTCGAGCAGTACTTC; CDR3: CASSRQGFEQYF
size: few; D: .; V: TRBV5-1; J: TRBJ2-1; length: 14; DNA: TGCGCCAGCAGCTTGGATCCGGGCTACAATGAGCAGTTCTTC; CDR3: CASSLDPGYNEQFF
size: .; D: TRBD1; V: TRBV7-2; J: TRBJ2-5; length: 14; DNA: TGTGCCAGCAGCCCAAGGGGACAGAAAGAGACCCAGTACTTC; CDR3: CASSPRGQKETQYF
size: .; D: TRBD2; V: TRBV7-2; J: TRBJ2-7; length: 13; DNA: TGTGCCAGCAGCCCTAGCGGGGGATACGAGCAGTACTTC; CDR3: CASSPSGGYEQYF
size: .; D: TRBD2; V: TRBV9; J: TRBJ2-3; length: 18; DNA: TGTGCCAGCAGCGTAGGACTAGCGGGAGTTATAGGCACAGATACGCAGTATTTT; CDR3: CASSVGLAGVIGTDTQYF
size: .; D: .; V: TRBV30; J: TRBJ1-1; length: 14; DNA: TGTGCCTGGAGTTCAGCCAGGGAAAAAGCTGAAGCTTTCTTT; CDR3: CAWSSAREKAEAFF
size: .; D: TRBD2; V: TRBV11-2; J: TRBJ2-5; length: 15; DNA: TGTGCCAGCCGCCCTTTAGCGGGGGCAAGAGAGACCCAGTACTTC; CDR3: CASRPLAGARETQYF
size: .; D: TRBD1; V: TRBV18; J: TRBJ1-4; length: 15; DNA: TGTGCCAGCTCACCATGGCAGGGGGGAAGTGAAAAACTGTTTTTT; CDR3: CASSPWQGGSEKLFF
size: .; D: .; V: TRBV27; J: TRBJ1-2; length: 12; DNA: TGTGCCAGCAGTTCGGGAGGGAGGGGCTACACCTTC; CDR3: CASSSGGRGYTF
size: .; D: TRBD2; V: TRBV5-1; J: TRBJ2-7; length: 15; DNA: TGCGCCAGCAGCGTCACTAGCGGGAGGGTCTACGAGCAGTACTTC; CDR3: CASSVTSGRVYEQYF
size: .; D: TRBD1; V: TRBV27; J: TRBJ2-7; length: 16; DNA: TGTGCCAGCAGTAGACAGGGACAGGGGGCCTCCTACGAGCAGTACTTC; CDR3: CASSRQGQGASYEQYF
size: .; D: TRBD1; V: TRBV30; J: TRBJ1-2; length: 15; DNA: TGTGCCTGGAGTCCAGGGGGCGAACCTAACTATGGCTACACCTTC; CDR3: CAWSPGGEPNYGYTF
size: .; D: .; V: TRBV4-1; J: TRBJ1-1; length: 12; DNA: TGCGCCAGCAGCCAACTTAACACTGAAGCTTTCTTT; CDR3: CASSQLNTEAFF
size: once; D: .; V: TRBV19; J: TRBJ1-2; length: 13; DNA: TGTGCCAGTAGTCTCGACCGGGATGGAGGCTACACCTTC; CDR3: CASSLDRDGGYTF
size: once; D: .; V: TRBV7-2; J: TRBJ2-1; length: 14; DNA: TGTGCCAGCAGCTTCGCACAGTTCTACAATGAGCAGTTCTTC; CDR3: CASSFAQFYNEQFF
size: .; D: .; V: TRBV27; J: TRBJ2-1; length: 12; DNA: TGTGCCAGCAGTTCTTACAGGGAGGAGCAGTTCTTC; CDR3: CASSSYREEQFF
size: .; D: TRBD1; V: TRBV15; J: TRBJ2-7; length: 15; DNA: TGTGCCACCAGCAGAGATTCGGCAGGGGGTTACGAGCAGTACTTC; CDR3: CATSRDSAGGYEQYF
size: .; D: TRBD2; V: TRBV5-1; J: TRBJ2-5; length: 14; DNA: TGCGCCAGCAGTCCCAGCGGGGGGAAAGAGACCCAGTACTTC; CDR3: CASSPSGGKETQYF
size: .; D: .; V: TRBV9; J: TRBJ1-5; length: 13; DNA: TGTGCCAGCAGCGTAGATGGCGGGCGACCCCAGCATTTT; CDR3: CASSVDGGRPQHF
size: .; D: TRBD1; V: TRBV5-1; J: TRBJ2-7; length: 15; DNA: TGCGCCAGCAGCTTGGGACAGGGGAAGAAATACGAGCAGTACTTC; CDR3: CASSLGQGKKYEQYF
size: .; D: .; V: TRBV2; J: TRBJ2-1; length: 13; DNA: TGTGCCAGCAGTACGAGCCCCTACAATGAGCAGTTCTTC; CDR3: CASSTSPYNEQFF
size: .; D: .; V: TRBV7-9; J: TRBJ1-3; length: 15; DNA: TGTGCCAGCAGCTTAGTTGAGGGCTCTGGAAACACCATATATTTT; CDR3: CASSLVEGSGNTIYF
size: .; D: .; V: TRBV30; J: TRBJ1-2; length: 11; DNA: TGTGCCGGTGGAAGGGGCAATGGCTACACCTTC; CDR3: CAGGRGNGYTF
size: .; D: .; V: TRBV10-3; J: TRBJ2-3; length: 11; DNA: TGTGCCACACTCTCCACAGATACGCAGTATTTT; CDR3: CATLSTDTQYF
size: .; D: .; V: TRBV29-1; J: TRBJ2-3; length: 13; DNA: TGCAGCGTTCGAGCGGCCCCGGTCGATACGCAGTATTTT; CDR3: CSVRAAPVDTQYF
size: .; D: .; V: TRBV18; J: TRBJ2-1; length: 13; DNA: TGTGCCAGCTCACCAGATAGCAAAGATGAGCAGTTCTTC; CDR3: CASSPDSKDEQFF
size: .; D: .; V: TRBV3-1/TRBV3-2; J: TRBJ1-2; length: 14; DNA: TGTGCCAGCAGCCAGGGCAGCCCGGTCTATGGCTACACCTTC; CDR3: CASSQGSPVYGYTF
size: .; D: .; V: TRBV6-5; J: TRBJ2-2; length: 15; DNA: TGTGCCAGCAGTTACTTGTCAGGGTTCACCGGGGAGCTGTTTTTT; CDR3: CASSYLSGFTGELFF
size: .; D: TRBD2; V: TRBV5-4; J: TRBJ2-7; length: 12; DNA: TGTGCCATCACGTCTAGCGGGAGCGAGCAGTACTTC; CDR3: CAITSSGSEQYF
size: few; D: TRBD1; V: TRBV11-2; J: TRBJ1-2; length: 14; DNA: TGTGCCAGCAGGGACAGGCCTTCTAACTATGGCTACACCTTC; CDR3: CASRDRPSNYGYTF
size: .; D: .; V: TRBV28; J: TRBJ1-5; length: 14; DNA: TGTGCCAGCAGTTTCTTACAGCCCAATCAGCCCCAGCATTTT; CDR3: CASSFLQPNQPQHF
size: .; D: .; V: TRBV6-5; J: TRBJ1-1; length: 10; DNA: TGTGCCACCGAAGACAGGGAAGCTTTCTTT; CDR3: CATEDREAFF
size: once; D: TRBD1; V: TRBV3-1/TRBV3-2; J: TRBJ1-5; length: 15; DNA: TGTGCCAGCAGCCAAGAAGGGGGCGCAGGTCAGCCCCAGCATTTT; CDR3: CASSQEGGAGQPQHF
size: .; D: .; V: TRBV12-1; J: TRBJ1-3; length: 15; DNA: TGTGCCAGCAGCTCCGGACAATTTGCTGGAAACACCATATATTTT; CDR3: CASSSGQFAGNTIYF
size: .; D: .; V: TRBV5-6; J: TRBJ1-4; length: 16; DNA: TGTGCCAGCAGCTCGGATCAGGGGAGAACTAATGAAAAACTGTTTTTT; CDR3: CASSSDQGRTNEKLFF
size: .; D: .; V: TRBV9; J: TRBJ1-6; length: 14; DNA: TGTGCCAGCAGCCTTGGACAACTCAATTCACCCCTCCACTTT; CDR3: CASSLGQLNSPLHF
size: .; D: .; V: TRBV3-1/TRBV3-2; J: TRBJ2-7; length: 20; DNA: TGTGCCAGCAGCCAAGATTTATTGTACCGCGGGCCCATGAGCTCCTACGAGCAGTACTTC; CDR3: CASSQDLLYRGPMSSYEQYF
size: .; D: .; V: TRBV18; J: TRBJ2-7; length: 13; DNA: TGTGCCAGCTCACCACCAGGGGTGTACGAGCAGTACTTC; CDR3: CASSPPGVYEQYF
size: .; D: .; V: TRBV6-2/TRBV6-3; J: TRBJ1-5; length: 15; DNA: TGTGCCAGCAGCTCCGGACAGTTCGACAATCAGCCCCAGCATTTT; CDR3: CASSSGQFDNQPQHF
size: .; D: TRBD1; V: TRBV5-4; J: TRBJ1-1; length: 14; DNA: TGTGCCAGCAGCTTGGAACAGGGGTTAACTGAAGCTTTCTTT; CDR3: CASSLEQGLTEAFF
size: once; D: TRBD2; V: TRBV27; J: TRBJ2-3; length: 15; DNA: TGTGCCAGCAGCAGGACTAGCGGCTCGATTGATACGCAGTATTTT; CDR3: CASSRTSGSIDTQYF
size: .; D: TRBD2; V: TRBV5-5; J: TRBJ2-3; length: 17; DNA: TGTGCCAGCAGCCCGGGACTAGCGGGGGGGCCTGCAGATACGCAGTATTTT; CDR3: CASSPGLAGGPADTQYF
size: .; D: .; V: TRBV9; J: TRBJ1-3; length: 15; DNA: TGTGCCAGCGCCGAGAGGATGTTCCCCGGAAACACCATATATTTT; CDR3: CASAERMFPGNTIYF
size: once; D: .; V: TRBV24-1; J: TRBJ2-7; length: 15; DNA: TGTGCCACCAGTGACAGAGCGGCCAGCTCCTACGAGCAGTACTTC; CDR3: CATSDRAASSYEQYF
size: .; D: .; V: TRBV24-1; J: TRBJ2-1; length: 13; DNA: TGTGCCACCAGTGATTTTACAGGGTTTGAGCAGTTCTTC; CDR3: CATSDFTGFEQFF
size: .; D: TRBD2; V: TRBV7-3; J: TRBJ2-1; length: 16; DNA: TGTGCCAGCAGCCCACCGGGACTAGCGGGAAACAATGAGCAGTTCTTC; CDR3: CASSPPGLAGNNEQFF
size: .; D: .; V: TRBV27; J: TRBJ2-1; length: 19; DNA: TGTGCCAGCAGTCGTTTTCCATCCCCTGCAGAGCGAAGGCACAATGAGCAGTTCTTC; CDR3: CASSRFPSPAERRHNEQFF
size: few; D: .; V: TRBV3-1/TRBV3-2; J: TRBJ2-3; length: 14; DNA: TGTGCCAGCAGCCAAGAGGGCTCCACAGATACGCAGTATTTT; CDR3: CASSQEGSTDTQYF
size: .; D: .; V: TRBV12-3/TRBV12-4; J: TRBJ1-2; length: 13; DNA: TGTGCCAGCAGACAGGGACCGAACTATGGCTACACCTTC; CDR3: CASRQGPNYGYTF
size: .; D: TRBD1; V: TRBV28; J: TRBJ1-5; length: 14; DNA: TGTGCCAGCAGTTTGTACAGGGGGCCTCAGCCCCAGCATTTT; CDR3: CASSLYRGPQPQHF